These 31 T cell receptor beta chains came from one sample sequenced in a study of shared clonotypes between healthy human individuals. Method: immunoSEQ multiplex PCR; TCRdb's copy keeps in-frame clones and lacks some. The table includes under 1,900,000 clones, approximately 98.5% detected once. The sample was naive CD4+ T cells sorted from blood. Subset defined: CD45RA+ positively selected. Receptors were obtained from a young man in good health.

V and J are TRBV10-3 and TRBJ2-7, with 8 nucleotides matching TRBD2. Trimming removed 4 bases from V and 5 bases from J; junction bases left unmatched: 10. The CDR3 runs to 15 residues. Germline loops: CDR1 ENHRY, CDR2 SYGVKD. The CDR3 sequence is CAISVISGRANEQYF. The CDR3 DNA sequence: TGTGCCATCAGTGTGATCAGCGGGAGAGCCAACGAGCAGTACTTC.

As DNA, the CDR3 is TGTGCCAGCAGTCCCCGTGGGACTACCTACGAGCAGTACTTC. Translating it yields CASSPRGTTYEQYF. This chain connects TRBV6-5 to TRBJ2-7, with 7 positions matching TRBD2. The CDR3 totals 14 residues. Germline CDR1 is MNHEY and CDR2 is SVGAGI. J lost 2 bases, V lost 5 bases, and 6 bases had no gene match.

The chain joins TRBV18 to TRBJ2-5; D is possibly TRBD2 (6 bases). V was cut by 6 bases and J by 5 bases, with 16 bases left in between. This CDR3 has 14 residues. Germline V gene lookup returns CDR1 KGHSH and CDR2 LQKENI. The chain's CDR3 is CASSPGGPEETQYF. The DNA of the CDR3 is TGTGCCAGCTCCCCCGGAGGGCCGGAGGAGACCCAGTACTTC.

For the CDR3, the DNA is TGTGCCAGCAGCGTAACCGGGACAGGGGCGGGCACAGATACGCAGTATTTT. Translation gives CASSVTGTGAGTDTQYF. The chain is built from TRBV9 and TRBJ2-3; 10 bases are a match to TRBD1. Trimming cost V 1 base and J 1 base; bases outside gene matches: 6. Germline V gene data show CDR1 as SGDLS and CDR2 as YYNGEE. The length of the CDR3 is 17 residues.

This chain links TRBV19 with TRBJ1-5; 8 nucleotides match TRBD1. This CDR3 contains 15 residues. Trimming removed 3 bases from V and 6 bases from J; junction bases left unmatched: 7. Germline V gene sequence: CDR1 LNHDA, CDR2 SQIVND (reference sequence). Written as DNA, the CDR3 is TGTGCCAGTAGTATCTCCCAGGGGGCGGTTCAGCCCCAGCATTTT. Protein product: CASSISQGAVQPQHF.

The chain couples TRBV7-9 to TRBJ2-7; tentatively, D is TRBD1 (6 bases). Trimming took 1 base from V and 1 from J, leaving 11 bases between them. This CDR3 region has 15 residues. CDR1 and CDR2 from the germline V gene are SEHNR and FQNEAQ (reference sequence). In DNA, the CDR3 is TGTGCCAGCAGCTTAGGGGGACACGGATCCTACGAGCAGTACTTC. Translating it yields CASSLGGHGSYEQYF. The full variable domain, with the rest looked up from reference TRBV7-9 and TRBJ2-7, is DTGVSQNPRHKITKRGQNVTFRCDPISEHNRLYWYRQTLGQGPEFLTYFQNEAQLEKSRLLSDRFSAERPKGSFSTLEIQRTEQGDSAMYLCASSLGGHGSYEQYFGPGTRLTVT.

V and J are TRBV5-1 and TRBJ1-2; D is perhaps TRBD1 (6 bases). The V and J ends lost 3 bases and 6 bases respectively, with 12 bases between them. This CDR3 is 13 amino acids long. CDR1 is SGHRS, CDR2 YFSETQ, per germline. CDR3 sequence: CASSYPQGNGYTF. CDR3 sequence (DNA): TGCGCCAGCAGCTACCCACAGGGAAATGGCTACACCTTC.

The rearrangement links TRBV28 to TRBJ2-2; TRBD2 agrees at 7 bases. The CDR3 is made up of 16 amino acids. The germline CDR1 and CDR2 sequences are MDHEN and SYDVKM. J was trimmed by 5 bases and V by 2 bases; bases with no gene match: 8. The CDR3 loop reads CASSLMAGVGTGELFF. CDR3 DNA sequence: TGTGCCAGCAGTTTAATGGCGGGAGTAGGAACCGGGGAGCTGTTTTTT.

Remarks on this clone: Distinct nucleotide sequences in the sample also encode this CDR3. The chain combines TRBV9 with TRBJ2-1; 14 bases map to TRBD2. CDR3 size: 16 residues. The J segment lost 2 bases and the V segment lost 2 bases, leaving 0 bases of the junction unmatched. The V gene's germline CDR1 is SGDLS and CDR2 YYNGEE. The CDR3 loop is CASSVGLAGAYNEQFF. DNA of the CDR3: TGTGCCAGCAGCGTGGGACTAGCGGGAGCCTACAATGAGCAGTTCTTC.

J is TRBJ2-7 and V is TRBV25-1; D is ambiguous. This CDR3 has 12 residues. Germline V lookup: CDR1 MGHDK, CDR2 SYGVNS. Written as DNA, the CDR3 is TGTGCAGCACAGACCGAAACCTACGAGCAGTACTTC. Translated: CAAQTETYEQYF.

The CDR3 DNA reads as TGCGCCAGCAGTGAGAGGGGAAGCCCGCGGGATGAGCAGTTCTTC. Its protein is CASSERGSPRDEQFF. The chain links TRBV10-2 to TRBJ2-1; perhaps D is TRBD1 or TRBD2 (5 bases each). The length of the CDR3 is 15 residues. Trimming took off 2 bases at V and 8 bases at J, with 16 bases between the two ends. Germline values: CDR1 WSHSY, CDR2 SAAADI.

Points on this clone: This sample includes further DNA sequences coding for the same CDR3. This chain links TRBV7-9 with TRBJ1-1; TRBD1 might be the D (5 bases). This CDR3 is 14 amino acids long. V dropped 0 bases and J dropped 1 base, with 6 bases sitting between them. Looked up from germline, CDR1 is SEHNR and CDR2 is FQNEAQ (reference sequence). The CDR3: CASSLAGTNTEAFF. CDR3 coding DNA: TGTGCCAGCAGCTTAGCAGGGACGAACACTGAAGCTTTCTTT.

The V gene is TRBV5-6, the J gene TRBJ2-3; 8 bases are a match to TRBD2. The J segment lost 2 bases and the V segment lost 3 bases, leaving 8 bases of the junction unmatched. The CDR3 contains 16 residues. CDR1 and CDR2 (germline): SGHDT, YYEEEE. The CDR3 here is CASSSRGGLATDTQYF. The CDR3 DNA reads TGTGCCAGCAGCTCCCGCGGTGGACTAGCCACAGATACGCAGTATTTT.

The gene calls are TRBV7-3 and TRBJ2-7, with a weak D call TRBD1 (5 bases). V was cut by 5 bases and J by 7 bases, with 12 bases left in between. This CDR3 contains 12 residues. CDR1 and CDR2 from the germline V gene are SGHTA and FQGTGA. The DNA of the CDR3 is TGTGCCAGCAGCAGACAGACATCGGAGCAGTACTTC. Amino acids: CASSRQTSEQYF. Together with reference TRBV7-3 and TRBJ2-7, the CDR3 gives the full variable domain: GAGVSQTPSNKVTEKGKYVELRCDPISGHTALYWYRQSLGQGPEFLIYFQGTGAADDSGLPNDRFFAVRPEGSVSTLKIQRTERGDSAVYLCASSRQTSEQYFGPGTRLTVT.

To note about this clone: At the DNA level, this CDR3 is encoded by other sequences in the same sample as well. The chain uses TRBV27 and TRBJ1-1; no clear D gene. V lost 3 bases and J 5 bases, leaving 7 bases between the germline ends. The germline V gene has CDR1 MNHEY and CDR2 SMNVEV (reference sequence). The CDR3 is 12 amino acids. The CDR3 nucleotides are TGTGCCAGCAGTTTCCGTGGGACTGAAGCTTTCTTT. It yields the protein CASSFRGTEAFF.

The rearrangement links TRBV2 to TRBJ2-7; D gene ambiguous. V was clipped by 4 bases and J by 3 bases, with 7 bases between them. Germline V CDR1 and CDR2: SNHLY, FYNNEI. The CDR3 extends over 12 amino acids. The DNA for the CDR3 is TGTGCCAGCAGTGTAACTAACTACGAGCAGTACTTC. Protein: CASSVTNYEQYF. Looking up the rest from reference TRBV2 and TRBJ2-7 gives the full variable domain: EPEVTQTPSHQVTQMGQEVILRCVPISNHLYFYWYRQILGQKVEFLVSFYNNEISEKSEIFDDQFSVERPDGSNFTLKIRSTKLEDSAMYFCASSVTNYEQYFGPGTRLTVT.

The rearrangement uses TRBV5-1 and TRBJ2-7; D gene uncertain. There are 15 residues in the CDR3. The V gene lost 4 bases and the J gene lost 5 bases, with 19 bases spanning the gap. Looked up from germline, CDR1 is SGHRS and CDR2 is YFSETQ. The CDR3 DNA sequence: TGCGCCAGCAGCCCAACACCGGGTTTCAAAGACGAGCAGTACTTC. Translated, it gives CASSPTPGFKDEQYF.

J is TRBJ2-5 and V is TRBV6-1; D is possibly TRBD2 (6 bases). The CDR3 contains 13 residues. The ends were cut back, 4 bases at V and 1 base at J, with 7 bases in the middle. Germline V CDR1 and CDR2: MNHNS, SASEGT. The CDR3 protein is CASSAGSQETQYF. CDR3 sequence (DNA): TGTGCCAGCAGTGCCGGGAGCCAAGAGACCCAGTACTTC.

The chain employs TRBV6-1 and TRBJ2-5; D is ambiguous. V was shortened by 1 base and J by 5 bases, with 11 bases between the two germline ends. Germline lookup yields CDR1 MNHNS and CDR2 SASEGT. This CDR3 is built from 14 residues. CDR3 nucleotide sequence: TGTGCCAGCAGTGAAGTCGTCTTGAGGGAGACCCAGTACTTC. It encodes CASSEVVLRETQYF.

The V call is TRBV11-2, the J call TRBJ2-1; D possibly corresponds to TRBD1 (6 bases). The germline CDR1 and CDR2 sequences are SGHAT and FQNNGV. The ends were cut back, 2 bases at V and 2 bases at J, with 13 bases in the middle. The CDR3 totals 16 residues. The CDR3 DNA is TGTGCCAGCAGCTTACGCGGCAGGGGCACCTACAATGAGCAGTTCTTC. Amino acid sequence: CASSLRGRGTYNEQFF.

The genes are TRBV27 and TRBJ1-5; D is possibly TRBD1 (5 bases). From germline, CDR1 is MNHEY and CDR2 SMNVEV (reference sequence). Trimming stripped 5 bases from V and 0 bases from J, with 8 bases between. CDR3 length: 14 residues. The CDR3 DNA sequence: TGTGCCAGCAGTCAGGGCTTTAGCAATCAGCCCCAGCATTTT. Encoded protein: CASSQGFSNQPQHF.

The chain uses TRBV5-1 and TRBJ2-7, with 10 bases that match TRBD2. Germline V lookup: CDR1 SGHRS, CDR2 YFSETQ. CDR3 size: 14 residues. With 5 bases clipped from V and 0 bases from J, the junction kept 2 bases outside the gene matches. The CDR3 region has the DNA TGCGCCAGCAGAGGGACTAGCGCCTCCTACGAGCAGTACTTC. Translation gives CASRGTSASYEQYF.

V usage is TRBV21-1 and J usage is TRBJ2-3; the D call of TRBD1 is as the table states it, not checked on the DNA. TRBV21-1 is tagged as a pseudogene. The CDR3 consists of 14 residues. The CDR3 DNA sequence: TGTGCCAGCAGCCGACAGGGATGCACAGATACGCAGTATTTT. Translation gives CASSRQGCTDTQYF.

CDR3 bases: TGTGCCAGCAGCTTAGGGGTCCTGGCAGATACGCAGTATTTT. As protein: CASSLGVLADTQYF. This chain links TRBV7-2 with TRBJ2-3; no reliable D call. CDR1 SGHTA and CDR2 FQGNSA come from the germline V gene. CDR3 length: 14 amino acids. With 1 base removed from V and 4 bases from J, the gap between germline ends came to 9 bases.

The chain uses TRBV9 and TRBJ2-1; perhaps TRBD1 as D (6 bases). Trimming took 4 bases from V and 0 from J, leaving 14 bases between them. The CDR3 runs 16 residues. CDR1 is SGDLS and CDR2 is YYNGEE in the germline V gene. The CDR3 here is CASSRRGSSSYNEQFF. The DNA of the CDR3 is TGTGCCAGCAGCCGTAGGGGGTCCAGCTCCTACAATGAGCAGTTCTTC.

The rearrangement links TRBV28 to TRBJ1-5; D perhaps matches TRBD1 (6 bases). CDR3 length: 14 amino acids. CDR1 MDHEN and CDR2 SYDVKM come from the germline V gene. V lost 1 base and J lost 7, with 11 bases in between. CDR3 sequence (DNA): TGTGCCAGCAGTTTATCAGGGGCGGGGCAGCCCCAGCATTTT. Its translation: CASSLSGAGQPQHF.

This sequence joins TRBV5-1 and TRBJ1-1; D call uncertain. Deletions cut 1 base from V and 0 bases from J, with 7 bases between. Germline CDR1 reads SGHRS; CDR2 reads YFSETQ. CDR3 length equals 14 residues. The CDR3 sequence is CASSLLTMNTEAFF. The CDR3 DNA follows: TGCGCCAGCAGCTTGTTGACGATGAACACTGAAGCTTTCTTT.

The chain is built from TRBV5-1 and TRBJ2-2; D is undetermined. The CDR3 runs 15 residues. Deletions cut 3 bases from V and 0 bases from J, with 9 bases between. The germline V gene encodes CDR1 SGHRS and CDR2 YFSETQ. The CDR3 sequence: CASSWGNSNTGELFF. The CDR3 DNA sequence: TGCGCCAGCAGCTGGGGTAATTCGAACACCGGGGAGCTGTTTTTT.

The chain links TRBV27 to TRBJ1-1; the D is unclear. V was pared by 6 bases and J by 7 bases, with 12 bases between. Germline V gene lookup returns CDR1 MNHEY and CDR2 SMNVEV (reference sequence). The CDR3 covers 12 residues. CDR3 DNA sequence: TGTGCCAGCAGCCGTGGTGGCCGTGAAGCTTTCTTT. It specifies CASSRGGREAFF.

The J gene is TRBJ1-1, the V gene TRBV7-9; D not resolved. V lost 4 bases, J lost 0 bases, and 9 bases lay in between. The CDR3 runs 14 residues. CDR1 and CDR2 from the germline V gene are SEHNR and FQNEAQ (reference sequence). The CDR3 here is CASSSPLMNTEAFF. The CDR3 region has the DNA TGTGCCAGCAGCTCCCCACTGATGAACACTGAAGCTTTCTTT.

The chain carries TRBV9 and TRBJ2-7; 7 nucleotides align to TRBD1. This CDR3 is built from 13 residues. V shed 4 bases, J shed 7 bases, and the junction held 8 bases outside the gene matches. In germline, CDR1 is SGDLS, CDR2 YYNGEE. CDR3 sequence reads: CASSTTQGREQYF. The CDR3 nucleotides read TGTGCCAGCAGCACTACACAGGGGCGTGAGCAGTACTTC.